One T cell receptor beta chain is described in this entry. Its antigen is currently unknown. The data derive from a study of cytomegalovirus exposure and HLA in healthy donors. Study conclusions and caveats: In a later analysis, the majority of CMV-associated beta chains seemingly showed HLA restriction. TCR beta chain V- and J-gene trimming was linked, in a later analysis, to a missense variant in DCLRE1C.

With 60 Vbeta and 13 Jbeta primers, the PCR was carried out. TCRdb's table, derived via immunoSEQ multiplex PCR, lists solely in-frame clones and lacks some. The sample contains 100,000 to 150,000 clones, roughly 74% of which appear only once. CDR3 length equals 13 residues. V was trimmed by 3 bases and J by 1 base, leaving 6 bases between them. From germline, CDR1 is KGHSH and CDR2 LQKENI. The chain combines TRBV18 with TRBJ1-1; no reliable D call. Specimen: PBMCs. The TCR originated in a woman aged 50 to 60 in good health and CMV-seropositive. Here the CDR3 DNA reads TGTGCCAGCTCACCGGGAGAGAACACTGAAGCTTTCTTT. It yields the protein CASSPGENTEAFF.